This entry lists 25 T cell receptor beta chains sequenced from one sample in a study of immune evolution from preneoplasia to lung adenocarcinoma. TCRdb's copy holds only in-frame clones and misses some; the assay was immunoSEQ multiplex PCR. Of around 3,000 clones in the sample, 80% to 85% were seen once. The source material was FFPE adjacent normal lung tissue. Source of these receptors: a person aged 35-55 years with lung adenocarcinoma.

This chain uses TRBV9 with TRBJ1-2; possibly TRBD1 for D (6 bases). The germline V gene has CDR1 SGDLS and CDR2 YYNGEE. Trimming removed 0 bases at V and 3 bases at J, with 15 bases between. This CDR3 contains 16 residues. The CDR3 region is CASSVGGAGEDYGYTF. The CDR3 DNA reads as TGTGCCAGCAGCGTAGGGGGGGCAGGGGAAGACTATGGCTACACCTTC.

The rearrangement joins TRBV29-1 to TRBJ2-5; 7 nucleotides agree with TRBD1. Germline trimming cut 4 bases from V and 7 bases from J; bases unmatched to any gene: 9. Germline V gene sequence: CDR1 SQVTM, CDR2 ANQGSEA. The CDR3 runs 13 residues. CDR3: CSVAPGTAGTQYF. The CDR3 bases are TGCAGCGTTGCCCCCGGGACAGCAGGGACCCAGTACTTC.

By frequency in the sample, this clone is large. V gene TRBV6-1 combines with J gene TRBJ2-1, with D hard to call. V was pared by 2 bases and J by 2 bases, with 10 bases between. The CDR3 spans 15 residues. Germline V gene sequence: CDR1 MNHNS, CDR2 SASEGT. This chain's CDR3 is CASSEFPSTYNEQFF. In nucleotides, the CDR3 is TGTGCCAGCAGTGAATTCCCTAGTACCTACAATGAGCAGTTCTTC.

The chain joins TRBV6-5 to TRBJ2-7, with 7 bases identical to TRBD2. Germline V gene data show CDR1 as MNHEY and CDR2 as SVGAGI. The CDR3 loop spans 13 amino acids. The V and J ends lost 6 bases and 6 bases, in that order; junction bases with no gene match: 8. This CDR3 reads CASRGGSSGEQYF. The CDR3 coding sequence is TGTGCCAGCAGAGGCGGGAGTTCAGGCGAGCAGTACTTC.

The V and J genes are TRBV4-1 and TRBJ1-1; tentative D call: TRBD1 (5 bases). This CDR3 is built from 14 residues. Deletions cut 3 bases from V and 3 bases from J, with 11 bases between. Germline assignment: CDR1 MGHRA and CDR2 YSYEKL. DNA of the CDR3: TGCGCCAGCAGCCAGACGGACATGGACACTGAAGCTTTCTTT. This translates into CASSQTDMDTEAFF.

The rearrangement links TRBV28 to TRBJ2-5; weak D call: TRBD2 (6 bases). From germline, CDR1 is MDHEN and CDR2 SYDVKM. This CDR3 has 14 residues. The ends were cut back, 7 bases at V and 8 bases at J, with 20 bases in the middle. The CDR3 region has the DNA TGTGCCAGCAACCTGGCGGGACGGTTGTTCACCCAGTACTTC. Translation: CASNLAGRLFTQYF.

Details on this clone: The sample has other DNA sequences that encode this CDR3 too. The genes are TRBV19 and TRBJ1-5; 9 bases are shared with TRBD1. Germline CDR1 and CDR2: LNHDA and SQIVND (reference sequence). The V gene end was trimmed by 6 bases and the J gene end by 2 bases; junction bases not matched to a gene: 5. This CDR3 has 15 amino acids. The CDR3 region is CASRGGQGGNQPQHF. CDR3 DNA: TGTGCCAGTAGGGGGGGACAGGGTGGCAATCAGCCCCAGCATTTT.

This clone was counted between two and nine times. The V call is TRBV30, the J call TRBJ1-2; D unclear. Germline values: CDR1 GTSNPN, CDR2 SVGIG (reference sequence). The CDR3 totals 18 residues. Trimming pared 1 base from V and 4 bases from J, leaving 25 bases between. CDR3 bases: TGTGCCTGGAGTGGGTTTGCAGACGGTACCCTGTACCTCTATGGCTACACCTTC. This gives the protein CAWSGFADGTLYLYGYTF.

The chain joins TRBV7-3 to TRBJ1-1, with D tentatively TRBD1 (5 bases). The CDR3 is made up of 13 amino acids. Germline CDR1 reads SGHTA; CDR2 reads FQGTGA. V gave up 6 bases and J gave up 1 base, with 9 bases separating them. The chain's CDR3 is CASRFDRNTEAFF. The CDR3 DNA follows: TGTGCCAGCAGATTCGACAGGAACACTGAAGCTTTCTTT.

As DNA, the CDR3 is TGCGCCAGCAGCCAAGAAGGAGGCCCAACCTACGAGCAGTACTTC. The encoded protein is CASSQEGGPTYEQYF. The genes are TRBV4-3 and TRBJ2-7; weak D call: TRBD2 (5 bases). Germline-derived CDR1 and CDR2 are LGHNA and YSLEER. Trimming pared 0 bases from V and 2 bases from J, leaving 11 bases between. The CDR3 contains 15 residues.

This clone was observed a single time. This sequence joins TRBV6-6 and TRBJ2-3; 13 bases match TRBD2. The germline CDR1 and CDR2 sequences are MNHNY and SVGAGI (reference sequence). J was trimmed by 2 bases and V by 2 bases; bases with no gene match: 1. The CDR3 extends over 16 amino acids. CDR3 in amino acids: CASSYGTSGDTDTQYF. The CDR3 DNA reads TGTGCCAGCAGTTACGGGACTAGCGGGGACACAGATACGCAGTATTTT.

The chain employs TRBV11-3 and TRBJ1-3, with D possibly being TRBD1 (5 bases). With 6 bases removed from V and 0 bases from J, the gap between germline ends came to 6 bases. The CDR3 sequence is 13 residues long. Germline CDR1 SGHNT, CDR2 YENEEA. CDR3 nucleotide sequence: TGTGCCAGCAGTACAGGCTCTGGAAACACCATATATTTT. Amino acid sequence: CASSTGSGNTIYF.

V is TRBV29-1 and J is TRBJ2-1; TRBD2 agrees at 14 bases. Germline V gene data show CDR1 as SQVTM and CDR2 as ANQGSEA. CDR3 length equals 13 residues. With 7 bases clipped from V and 9 bases from J, the junction kept 5 bases outside the gene matches. The CDR3 DNA reads as TGCAGCGCGGGACTAGCGGGAGTCGGTGAGCAGTTCTTC. Encoded protein: CSAGLAGVGEQFF.

The rearrangement uses TRBV5-1 and TRBJ1-2, with 8 bases matching TRBD1. Germline V gene lookup returns CDR1 SGHRS and CDR2 YFSETQ. This CDR3 has 15 residues. V dropped 0 bases and J dropped 3; count of bases not matched to a gene: 4. The CDR3 DNA reads TGCGCCAGCAGCTTGGGCGACAGGGGAGACTATGGCTACACCTTC. Residues: CASSLGDRGDYGYTF.

The J gene is TRBJ2-5, the V gene TRBV5-1, with D tentatively TRBD2 (6 bases). Germline-derived CDR1 and CDR2 are SGHRS and YFSETQ. The CDR3 contains 14 residues. V lost 2 bases, J lost 3 bases, and 11 bases lay in between. CDR3 bases: TGCGCCAGCAGCTTCCGGGACTCAAAAGAGACCCAGTACTTC. Its protein is CASSFRDSKETQYF.

The genes are TRBV4-3 and TRBJ2-1, with 7 nucleotides matching TRBD1. J lost 6 bases, V lost 3 bases, and 8 bases had no gene match. The CDR3 is 15 residues long. Per the germline V gene, CDR1 is LGHNA and CDR2 is YSLEER. CDR3: CASSHRQGYSNEQFF. The CDR3 coding sequence is TGCGCCAGCAGCCATAGACAGGGTTATAGCAATGAGCAGTTCTTC.

The gene calls are TRBV5-1 and TRBJ2-5; possibly TRBD1 for D (7 bases). CDR1 is SGHRS, CDR2 YFSETQ, per germline. The CDR3 consists of 16 residues. The ends were cut back, 5 bases at V and 3 bases at J, with 20 bases in the middle. The CDR3: CASSLRGTVGEETQYF. The CDR3 DNA sequence: TGCGCCAGCAGTTTACGGGGGACAGTAGGGGAAGAGACCCAGTACTTC.

The gene calls are TRBV29-1 and TRBJ2-7; D not certain. Trimming took 4 bases from V and 3 from J, leaving 10 bases between them. CDR1 and CDR2 from the germline V gene are SQVTM and ANQGSEA. This CDR3 has 12 amino acids. CDR3: CSVVIAGYEQYF. CDR3 nucleotides: TGCAGCGTTGTAATAGCAGGCTACGAGCAGTACTTC.

The table lists this clone with a count of one. The V and J genes are TRBV27 and TRBJ2-2; D possibly corresponds to TRBD1 (5 bases). The V end was cut by 8 bases, the J end by 2 bases, with 18 bases between. The CDR3 extends over 16 amino acids. CDR1 is MNHEY and CDR2 is SMNVEV in the germline V gene (reference sequence). DNA of the CDR3: TGTGCCAGCTTAAGCCCAATGGGGCGTAACACCGGGGAGCTGTTTTTT. Its translation is CASLSPMGRNTGELFF.

The V and J genes are TRBV9 and TRBJ2-1, with a possible D match to TRBD1 (6 bases). This CDR3 spans 12 amino acids. V was pared by 3 bases and J by 10 bases, with 11 bases between. Germline V lookup: CDR1 SGDLS, CDR2 YYNGEE. The CDR3 region has the DNA TGTGCCAGCAGCGCCACCGGGACAGAGCAGTTCTTC. Residues: CASSATGTEQFF.

The rearrangement uses TRBV18 and TRBJ1-1; D is ambiguous. The germline V and J ends were trimmed by 6 bases and 3 bases, with 11 bases remaining between them. Germline V gene data show CDR1 as KGHSH and CDR2 as LQKENI. This CDR3 is 13 amino acids long. The DNA for the CDR3 is TGTGCCAGCTCCCCTAGCGGGGACACTGAAGCTTTCTTT. It encodes CASSPSGDTEAFF.

The chain couples TRBV30 to TRBJ2-2; D is undetermined. The CDR3 is 15 amino acids. Per germline, CDR1 GTSNPN and CDR2 SVGIG (reference sequence). The V and J ends lost 3 bases and 3 bases respectively, with 14 bases between them. The CDR3 bases are TGTGCCTGGAGCGTTACCGGGTCCTACACCGGGGAGCTGTTTTTT. Translation: CAWSVTGSYTGELFF.

The CDR3 coding sequence is TGTGCCAGCAGTTATTTAAAGGGGGCTAGGAACACTGAAGCTTTCTTT. The encoded protein is CASSYLKGARNTEAFF. This chain links TRBV6-5 with TRBJ1-1; 7 positions agree with TRBD1. Per the germline V gene, CDR1 is MNHEY and CDR2 is SVGAGI. The V segment lost 3 bases and the J segment 1 base; nucleotides outside the gene matches: 8. CDR3 size: 16 residues.

CDR3 bases: TGTGCCAGCAGCCCTACTAGCGGTCAATCCTACGAGCAGTACTTC. Encoded protein: CASSPTSGQSYEQYF. The chain links TRBV7-9 to TRBJ2-7, with 8 bases aligning to TRBD2. The V gene's germline CDR1 is SEHNR and CDR2 FQNEAQ (reference sequence). V shed 5 bases, J shed 1 base, and the junction held 7 bases outside the gene matches. CDR3 length: 15 residues.

The chain couples TRBV14 to TRBJ1-5; D is uncertain. The CDR3 covers 13 residues. CDR1 and CDR2 (germline): SGHDN, FVKESK. Trimming took off 5 bases at V and 0 bases at J, with 5 bases between the two ends. DNA of the CDR3: TGTGCCAGCAGCGGGAATAGCAATCAGCCCCAGCATTTT. This encodes CASSGNSNQPQHF.